Reported below is one T cell receptor beta chain. What it binds is unknown. A junction boundary mismatches the germline segment, possibly from a read error. This PCR relied on a set of 60 Vbeta primers and 13 Jbeta primers. Data came from immunoSEQ multiplex PCR; TCRdb stores just in-frame clones and leaves some out. This sample yields roughly 200,000 clones, of which around 70% are seen a single time; 2.6% belongs to the top ten. The sample comes from a study of cytomegalovirus exposure and HLA in healthy donors. General observations from the study: A later analysis linked some 18,000 TCR beta sequences to HLA alleles at 0.05 false discovery rate. The authors later found HLA-associated TCR beta chains more clonally expanded than equally common others.

This TCR was recovered from a man aged 35-49 years in good health and CMV-seropositive. Input material: PBMCs.

CDR3 loop: CSVVPQGTNTQYF. The CDR3 bases are TGCAGCGTCGTTCCTCAGGGCACAAATACGCAGTATTTT. The V call is TRBV29-1, the J call TRBJ2-3, with a possible D match to TRBD1 (5 bases). The germline gives CDR1 SQVTM, CDR2 ANQGSEA. This CDR3 has 13 residues.